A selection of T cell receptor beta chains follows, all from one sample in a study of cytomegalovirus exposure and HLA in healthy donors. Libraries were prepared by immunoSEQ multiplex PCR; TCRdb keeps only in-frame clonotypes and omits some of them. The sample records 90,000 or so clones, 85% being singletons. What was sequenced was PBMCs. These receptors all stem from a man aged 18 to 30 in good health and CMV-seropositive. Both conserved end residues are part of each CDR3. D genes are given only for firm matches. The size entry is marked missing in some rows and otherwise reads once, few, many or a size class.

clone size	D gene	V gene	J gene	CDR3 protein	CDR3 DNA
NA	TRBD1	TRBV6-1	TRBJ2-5	CASSENFRTGRETQYF	TGTGCCAGCAGTGAGAATTTTCGGACAGGGAGGGAGACCCAGTACTTC
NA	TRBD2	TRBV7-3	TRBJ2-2	CASSSLGGSGSGTGELFF	TGTGCCAGCAGCTCGCTGGGGGGTAGCGGGAGTGGAACCGGGGAGCTGTTTTTT
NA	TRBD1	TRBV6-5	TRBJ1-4	CASSSQRRTGGEKLFF	TGTGCCAGCAGTTCGCAAAGACGGACAGGGGGAGAAAAACTGTTTTTT
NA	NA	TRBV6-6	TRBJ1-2	CASSFSDYGYTF	TGTGCCAGCAGTTTTAGCGACTATGGCTACACCTTC
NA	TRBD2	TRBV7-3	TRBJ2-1	CASSLAGGGDNEQFF	TGTGCCAGCAGCCTAGCGGGAGGGGGAGACAATGAGCAGTTCTTC
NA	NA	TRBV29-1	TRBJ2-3	CSVQATGPDTQYF	TGCAGCGTTCAAGCGACAGGCCCAGATACGCAGTATTTT
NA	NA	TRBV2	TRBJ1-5	CASRGRVGNQPQHF	TGTGCCAGCAGGGGCAGGGTGGGCAATCAGCCCCAGCATTTT
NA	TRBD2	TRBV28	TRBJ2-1	CASSLWAGVRNNEQFF	TGTGCCAGCAGTTTATGGGCGGGAGTGAGAAACAATGAGCAGTTCTTC
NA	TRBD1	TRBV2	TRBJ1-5	CASRTGRDQPQHF	TGTGCCAGTCGGACAGGGCGAGATCAGCCCCAGCATTTT
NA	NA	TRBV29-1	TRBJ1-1	CSVERQENTEAFF	TGCAGCGTTGAAAGGCAGGAGAACACTGAAGCTTTCTTT
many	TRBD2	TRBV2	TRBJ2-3	CASRAGVGTDTQYF	TGTGCCAGCAGGGCGGGAGTGGGAACAGATACGCAGTATTTT
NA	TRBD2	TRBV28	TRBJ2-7	CASSHRTSAYEQYF	TGTGCCAGCAGTCACCGGACTAGCGCCTACGAGCAGTACTTC
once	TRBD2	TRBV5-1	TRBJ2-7	CASSLRGGSGYEQYF	TGCGCCAGCAGCTTGCGCGGGGGGTCGGGGTACGAGCAGTACTTC
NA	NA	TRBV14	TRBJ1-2	CASSQGFRGYTF	TGTGCCAGCAGCCAAGGGTTCCGGGGCTACACCTTC
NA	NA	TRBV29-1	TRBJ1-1	CSVRGGGNTEAFF	TGCAGCGTGAGGGGGGGCGGGAACACTGAAGCTTTCTTT
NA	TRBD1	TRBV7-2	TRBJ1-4	CASSGNRGEKLFF	TGTGCCAGCAGCGGGAACAGGGGCGAAAAACTGTTTTTT
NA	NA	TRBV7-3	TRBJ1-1	CASSSHIRQINTEAFF	TGTGCCAGCAGCTCACACATCCGACAGATTAACACTGAAGCTTTCTTT
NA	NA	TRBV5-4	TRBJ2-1	CASSFGERSYNEQFF	TGTGCCAGCAGCTTCGGCGAGCGCTCCTACAATGAGCAGTTCTTC
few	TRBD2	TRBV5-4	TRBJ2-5	CASSSGGSGSETQYF	TGTGCCAGCAGTTCGGGAGGTAGCGGGAGTGAGACCCAGTACTTC
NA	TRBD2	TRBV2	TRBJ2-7	CASSLGTSGPPGAYEQYF	TGTGCCAGCAGCCTCGGGACTAGCGGGCCACCTGGGGCCTACGAGCAGTACTTC
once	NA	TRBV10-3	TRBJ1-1	CAISDLGGRLNTEAFF	TGTGCCATCAGTGATTTGGGAGGGAGGTTGAACACTGAAGCTTTCTTT
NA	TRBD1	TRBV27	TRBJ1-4	CASSLGTDVNEKLFF	TGTGCCAGCAGCCTGGGGACAGACGTTAATGAAAAACTGTTTTTT
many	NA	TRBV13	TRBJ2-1	CASSLGITRDSSLYNEQFF	TGTGCCAGCAGCTTAGGAATAACCCGGGACTCGAGCCTCTACAATGAGCAGTTCTTC
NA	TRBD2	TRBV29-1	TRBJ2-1	CSVPGVAGPYNEQFF	TGCAGCGTCCCCGGGGTAGCGGGACCCTACAATGAGCAGTTCTTC
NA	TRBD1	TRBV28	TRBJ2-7	CASSLLWDRAYEQYF	TGTGCCAGCAGTTTATTGTGGGACAGGGCCTACGAGCAGTACTTC
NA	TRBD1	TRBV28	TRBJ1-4	CASRPGTAKLFF	TGTGCCAGCAGGCCCGGGACAGCAAAACTGTTTTTT
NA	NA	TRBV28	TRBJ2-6	CASTRVSGANVLTF	TGTGCCAGTACACGGGTCTCTGGGGCCAACGTCCTGACTTTC
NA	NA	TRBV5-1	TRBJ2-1	CASSAGQNNNEQFF	TGCGCCAGCAGTGCGGGACAGAACAACAATGAGCAGTTCTTC
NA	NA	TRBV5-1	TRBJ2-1	CASSLISRDYNEQFF	TGCGCCAGCAGCTTGATTAGCCGGGACTACAATGAGCAGTTCTTC
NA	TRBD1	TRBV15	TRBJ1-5	CATSRIRQGGDLRNQPQHF	TGTGCCACCAGCAGAATAAGACAGGGAGGTGACTTAAGGAATCAGCCCCAGCATTTT
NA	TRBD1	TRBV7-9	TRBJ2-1	CASSHGTDNEQFF	TGTGCCAGCAGCCACGGGACAGACAATGAGCAGTTCTTC
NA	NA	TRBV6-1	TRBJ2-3	CASSESLALVGTDTQYF	TGTGCCAGCAGTGAATCCCTGGCGCTAGTCGGAACAGATACGCAGTATTTT
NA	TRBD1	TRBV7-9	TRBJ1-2	CASSLRDRGTGYTF	TGTGCCAGCAGCTTAAGAGACAGGGGGACTGGCTACACCTTC
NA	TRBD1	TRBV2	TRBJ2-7	CASSRRDRFYEQYF	TGTGCCAGCAGTCGGCGGGACAGGTTTTACGAGCAGTACTTC
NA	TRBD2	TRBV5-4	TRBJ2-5	CASSLELAGGGETQYF	TGTGCCAGCAGCTTGGAGTTAGCGGGAGGGGGAGAGACCCAGTACTTC
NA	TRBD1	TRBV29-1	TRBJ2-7	CSVEGAGGSGEQYF	TGCAGCGTTGAAGGGGCAGGGGGATCGGGCGAGCAGTACTTC
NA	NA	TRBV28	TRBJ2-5	CASSPRYSSIQETQYF	TGTGCCAGCAGTCCTAGGTATTCTAGCATACAAGAGACCCAGTACTTC
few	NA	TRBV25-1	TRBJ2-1	CASSEAGDNEQFF	TGTGCCAGCAGTGAAGCAGGGGACAATGAGCAGTTCTTC
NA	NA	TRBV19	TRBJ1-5	CASAPIVGRGLNQPQHF	TGTGCCAGCGCGCCGATAGTAGGGAGGGGCTTGAATCAGCCCCAGCATTTT
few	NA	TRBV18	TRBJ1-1	CASSPQINAGGNTEAFF	TGTGCCAGCTCACCTCAAATTAACGCGGGGGGGAACACTGAAGCTTTCTTT
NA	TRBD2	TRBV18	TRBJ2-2	CASSPRELAGSGELFF	TGTGCCAGCTCACCACGAGAACTAGCGGGCTCCGGGGAGCTGTTTTTT
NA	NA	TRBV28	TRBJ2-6	CASSFRGANVLTF	TGTGCCAGCAGTTTTAGAGGGGCCAACGTCCTGACTTTC
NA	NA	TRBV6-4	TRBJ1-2	CASTRKVGYTF	TGTGCCAGCACGAGGAAGGTAGGCTACACCTTC
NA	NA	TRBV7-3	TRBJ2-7	CASSLTASPFGEQYF	TGTGCCAGCAGCTTAACCGCGAGTCCTTTCGGCGAGCAGTACTTC
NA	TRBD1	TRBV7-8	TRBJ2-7	CASSLAPGQGHGEQYF	TGTGCCAGCAGCTTAGCGCCGGGACAGGGGCATGGCGAGCAGTACTTC
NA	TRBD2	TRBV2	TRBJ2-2	CASKTSGSAGELFF	TGTGCCAGCAAAACTAGCGGGAGCGCCGGGGAGCTGTTTTTT
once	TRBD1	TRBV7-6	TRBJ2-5	CASSPRQGIMETQYF	TGTGCCAGCAGCCCCCGACAGGGGATCATGGAGACCCAGTACTTC
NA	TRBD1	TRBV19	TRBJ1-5	CASSMTWDSAISNQPQHF	TGTGCCAGTAGTATGACCTGGGACAGCGCGATTAGCAATCAGCCCCAGCATTTT
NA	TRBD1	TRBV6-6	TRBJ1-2	CASSSTGGGGYTF	TGTGCCAGCAGTTCTACAGGGGGCGGTGGCTACACCTTC
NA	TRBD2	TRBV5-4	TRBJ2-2	CASSTPTSGRPGELFF	TGTGCCAGCAGCACCCCTACTAGCGGGAGACCCGGGGAGCTGTTTTTT
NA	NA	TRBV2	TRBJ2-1	CASSEPPSDPYNEQFF	TGTGCCAGCAGTGAACCCCCCAGCGATCCCTACAATGAGCAGTTCTTC
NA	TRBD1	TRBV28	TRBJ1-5	CASSSMDRNSNQPQHF	TGTGCCAGCAGTTCCATGGACAGGAATAGCAATCAGCCCCAGCATTTT
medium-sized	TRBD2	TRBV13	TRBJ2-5	CASTRVTGTSGRKTQYF	TGTGCCAGCACCCGAGTAACCGGGACTAGCGGGAGAAAGACCCAGTACTTC
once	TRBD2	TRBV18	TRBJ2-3	CASSPLAGASTDTQYF	TGTGCCAGCTCACCTTTAGCGGGAGCAAGCACAGATACGCAGTATTTT
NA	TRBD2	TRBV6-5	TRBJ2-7	CASSYSAGYHEQYF	TGTGCCAGCAGTTACTCAGCGGGGTACCACGAGCAGTACTTC
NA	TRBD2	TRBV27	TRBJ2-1	CASSYSGSASYNEQFF	TGTGCCAGCAGTTATAGCGGGAGTGCTTCCTACAATGAGCAGTTCTTC
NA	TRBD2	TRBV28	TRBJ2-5	CASSFVLAYQETQYF	TGTGCCAGCAGTTTTGTACTAGCGTATCAAGAGACCCAGTACTTC